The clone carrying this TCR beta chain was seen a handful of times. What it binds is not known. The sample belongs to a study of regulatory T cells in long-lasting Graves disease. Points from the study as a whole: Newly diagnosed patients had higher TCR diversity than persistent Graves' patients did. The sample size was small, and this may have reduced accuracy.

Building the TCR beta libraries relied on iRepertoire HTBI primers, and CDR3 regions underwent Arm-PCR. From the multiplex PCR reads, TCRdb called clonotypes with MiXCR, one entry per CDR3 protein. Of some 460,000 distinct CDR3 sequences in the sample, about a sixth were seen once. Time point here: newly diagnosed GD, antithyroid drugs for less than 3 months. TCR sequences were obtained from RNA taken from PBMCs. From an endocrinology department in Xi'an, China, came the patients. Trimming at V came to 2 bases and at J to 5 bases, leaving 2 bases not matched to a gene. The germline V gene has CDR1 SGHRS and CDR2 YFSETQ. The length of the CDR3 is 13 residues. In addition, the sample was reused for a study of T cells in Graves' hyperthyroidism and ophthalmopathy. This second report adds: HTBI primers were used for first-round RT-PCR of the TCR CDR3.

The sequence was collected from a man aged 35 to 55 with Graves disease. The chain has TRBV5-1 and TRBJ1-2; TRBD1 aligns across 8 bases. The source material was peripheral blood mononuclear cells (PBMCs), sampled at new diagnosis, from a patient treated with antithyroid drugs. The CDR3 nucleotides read TGCGCCAGCAGCTTTGGGACAGGTTATGGCTACACCTTC. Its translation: CASSFGTGYGYTF.